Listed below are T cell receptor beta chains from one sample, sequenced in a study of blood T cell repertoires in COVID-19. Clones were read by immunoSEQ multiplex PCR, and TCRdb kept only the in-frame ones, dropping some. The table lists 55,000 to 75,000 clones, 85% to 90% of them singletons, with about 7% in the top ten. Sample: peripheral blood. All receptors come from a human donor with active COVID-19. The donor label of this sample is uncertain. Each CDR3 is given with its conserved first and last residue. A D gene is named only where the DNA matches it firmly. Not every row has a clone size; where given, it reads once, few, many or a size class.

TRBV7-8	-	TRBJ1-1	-	TGTGCCAGCAGCTTAGGATTAGCGACTAACACTGAAGCTTTCTTT	CASSLGLATNTEAFF
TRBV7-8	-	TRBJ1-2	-	TGTGCCAGCAGCAACGACAGGAACTATGGCTACACCTTC	CASSNDRNYGYTF
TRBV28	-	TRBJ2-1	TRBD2	TGTGCCAGCAGTTTGGTCGGGAGGTGGAATGAGCAGTTCTTC	CASSLVGRWNEQFF
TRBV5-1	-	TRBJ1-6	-	TGCGCCAGCAGCTTGGACCGGACAGAAAATAATTCACCCCTCCACTTT	CASSLDRTENNSPLHF
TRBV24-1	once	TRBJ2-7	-	TGTGCCACCAGTGATTCGCGCCATGGGGACTCTGAGCAGTACTTC	CATSDSRHGDSEQYF
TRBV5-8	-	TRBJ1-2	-	TGTGCCAGCAGCCCCGCCCGGGGGGCATATTACGGCTACACCTTC	CASSPARGAYYGYTF
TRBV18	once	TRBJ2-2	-	TGTGCCAGCTCACCGCCAGGAACCAGGAACACCGGGGAGCTGTTTTTT	CASSPPGTRNTGELFF
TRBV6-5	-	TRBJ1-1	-	TGTGCCAGCAGTTACGGCGACAGGCTGAACACTGAAGCTTTCTTT	CASSYGDRLNTEAFF
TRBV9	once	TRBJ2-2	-	TGTGCCAGCAGCGGGAGCGCGACCGGGGAGCTGTTTTTT	CASSGSATGELFF
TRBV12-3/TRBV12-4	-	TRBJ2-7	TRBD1	TGTGCCAGCCGGGACAGGGTTGCCTACGAGCAGTACTTC	CASRDRVAYEQYF
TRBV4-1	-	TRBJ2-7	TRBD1	TGCGCCAGCAGCCAAGCTATCCAGGGGGTCTCCTACGAGCAGTACTTC	CASSQAIQGVSYEQYF